This TCR beta chain was retrieved from a study of Tregs in tolerant kidney transplant recipients. The germline CDR1 and CDR2 sequences are LGHNA and YNFKEQ. The CDR3 is made up of 13 amino acids. V was trimmed by 3 bases and J by 6 bases, leaving 9 bases between them. Concerning this clone: Its antigen is unidentified.

Overall study results and limits: No direct test of biological reproducibility was done here.

Here immunoSEQ multiplex PCR was the method, and the copy in TCRdb shows in-frame clones only, minus some. The sample includes some 110,000 clones, roughly nine tenths of them seen just once. This chain links TRBV4-2 with TRBJ2-1; D not resolved. The source is a human donor in good health. Sequencing was done on a sample of CD4+ T cells from blood. In DNA form, the CDR3 reads TGTGCCAGCAGCCAGATAGGAAGCAATGAGCAGTTCTTC. It yields the protein CASSQIGSNEQFF.